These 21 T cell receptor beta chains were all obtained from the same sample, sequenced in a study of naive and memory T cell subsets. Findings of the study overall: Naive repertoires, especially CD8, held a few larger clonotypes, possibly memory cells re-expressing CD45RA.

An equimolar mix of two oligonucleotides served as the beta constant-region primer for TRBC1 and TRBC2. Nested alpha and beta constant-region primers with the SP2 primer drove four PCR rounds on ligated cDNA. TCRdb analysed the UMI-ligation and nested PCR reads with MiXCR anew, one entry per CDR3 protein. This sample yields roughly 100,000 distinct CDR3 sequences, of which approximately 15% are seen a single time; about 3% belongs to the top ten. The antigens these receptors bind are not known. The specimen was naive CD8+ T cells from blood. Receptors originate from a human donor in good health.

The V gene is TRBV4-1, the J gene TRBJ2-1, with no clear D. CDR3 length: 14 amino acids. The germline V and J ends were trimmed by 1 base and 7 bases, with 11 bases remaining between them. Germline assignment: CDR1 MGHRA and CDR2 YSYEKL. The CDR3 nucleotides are TGCGCCAGCAGCCAAGTTAGCTGGGCGAATGAGCAGTTCTTC. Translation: CASSQVSWANEQFF.

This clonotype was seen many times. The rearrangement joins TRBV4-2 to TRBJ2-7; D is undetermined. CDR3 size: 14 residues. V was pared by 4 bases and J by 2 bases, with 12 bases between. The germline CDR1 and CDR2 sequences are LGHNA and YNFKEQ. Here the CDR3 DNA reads TGTGCCAGCAGCCCTACCGTATTGACCTACGAGCAGTACTTC. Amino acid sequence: CASSPTVLTYEQYF.

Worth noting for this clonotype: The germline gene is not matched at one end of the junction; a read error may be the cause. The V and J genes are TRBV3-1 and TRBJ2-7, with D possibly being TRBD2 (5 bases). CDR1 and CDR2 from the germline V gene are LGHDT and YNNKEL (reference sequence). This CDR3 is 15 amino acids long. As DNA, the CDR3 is TGTGCCAGCAGCCCGTCCGGACTGAAAACCTACGAGCGGTACTTC. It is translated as CASSPSGLKTYERYF.

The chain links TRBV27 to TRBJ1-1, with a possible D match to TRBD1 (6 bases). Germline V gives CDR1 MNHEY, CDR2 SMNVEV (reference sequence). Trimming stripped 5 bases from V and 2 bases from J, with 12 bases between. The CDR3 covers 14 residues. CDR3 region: CASSIGQLNTEAFF. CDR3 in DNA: TGTGCCAGCAGTATAGGACAGCTAAACACTGAAGCTTTCTTT.

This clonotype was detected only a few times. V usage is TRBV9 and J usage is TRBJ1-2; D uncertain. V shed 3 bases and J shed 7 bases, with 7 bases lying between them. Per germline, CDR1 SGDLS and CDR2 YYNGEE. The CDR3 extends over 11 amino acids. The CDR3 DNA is TGTGCCAGCAGCGCACGTGGTGGCTACACCTTC. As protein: CASSARGGYTF.

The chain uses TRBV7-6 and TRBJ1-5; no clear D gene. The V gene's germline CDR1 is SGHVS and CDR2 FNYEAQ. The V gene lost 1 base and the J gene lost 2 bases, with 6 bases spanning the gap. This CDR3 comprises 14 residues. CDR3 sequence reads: CASSLEGRNQPQHF. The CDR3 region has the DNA TGTGCCAGCAGCTTAGAGGGTCGCAATCAGCCCCAGCATTTT.

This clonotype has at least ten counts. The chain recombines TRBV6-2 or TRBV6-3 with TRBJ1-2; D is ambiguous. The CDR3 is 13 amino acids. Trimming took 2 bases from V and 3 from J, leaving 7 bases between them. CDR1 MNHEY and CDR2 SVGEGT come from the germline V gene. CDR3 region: CASSYPGDYGYTF. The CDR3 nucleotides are TGTGCCAGCAGTTACCCCGGGGACTATGGCTACACCTTC.

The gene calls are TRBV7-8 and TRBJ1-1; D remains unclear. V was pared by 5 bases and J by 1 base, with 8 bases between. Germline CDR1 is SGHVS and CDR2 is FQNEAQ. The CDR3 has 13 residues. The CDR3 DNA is TGTGCCAGCAGCCTCCGGGAGAACACTGAAGCTTTCTTT. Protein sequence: CASSLRENTEAFF.

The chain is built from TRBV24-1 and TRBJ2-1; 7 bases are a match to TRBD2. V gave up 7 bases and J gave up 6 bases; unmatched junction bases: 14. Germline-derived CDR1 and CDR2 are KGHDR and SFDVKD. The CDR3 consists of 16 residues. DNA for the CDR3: TGTGCCACCAGCGGCGAAGTCGGGACTAACTCCAATGAGCAGTTCTTC. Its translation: CATSGEVGTNSNEQFF.

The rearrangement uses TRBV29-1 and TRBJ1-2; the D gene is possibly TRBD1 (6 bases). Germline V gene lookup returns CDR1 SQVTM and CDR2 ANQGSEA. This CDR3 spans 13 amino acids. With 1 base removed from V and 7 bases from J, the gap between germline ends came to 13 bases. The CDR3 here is CSVEASGGLGYTF. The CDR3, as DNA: TGCAGCGTTGAAGCCAGCGGGGGGCTTGGCTACACCTTC.

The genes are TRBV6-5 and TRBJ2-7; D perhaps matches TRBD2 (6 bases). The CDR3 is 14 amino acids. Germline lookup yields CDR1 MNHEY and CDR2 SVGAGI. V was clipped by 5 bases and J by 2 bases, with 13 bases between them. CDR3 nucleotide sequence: TGTGCCAGCAGTGCCGGGACTGCGACCTACGAGCAGTACTTC. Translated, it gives CASSAGTATYEQYF.

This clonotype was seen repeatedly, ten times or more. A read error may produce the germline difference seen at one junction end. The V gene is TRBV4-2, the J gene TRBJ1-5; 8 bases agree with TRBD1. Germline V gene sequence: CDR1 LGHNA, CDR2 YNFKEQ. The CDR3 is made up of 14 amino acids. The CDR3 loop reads CASSQGQGNQPQHF. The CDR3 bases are TGCGCCAGCAGTCAGGGACAGGGCAATCAGCCCCAGCATTTT.

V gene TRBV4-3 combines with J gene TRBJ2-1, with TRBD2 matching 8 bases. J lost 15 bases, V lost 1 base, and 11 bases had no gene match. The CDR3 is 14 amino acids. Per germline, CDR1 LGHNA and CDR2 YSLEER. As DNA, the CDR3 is TGCGCCAGCAGCCAAGGTTCCGGGGGGGCCCCCGGGTTCTTC. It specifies CASSQGSGGAPGFF.

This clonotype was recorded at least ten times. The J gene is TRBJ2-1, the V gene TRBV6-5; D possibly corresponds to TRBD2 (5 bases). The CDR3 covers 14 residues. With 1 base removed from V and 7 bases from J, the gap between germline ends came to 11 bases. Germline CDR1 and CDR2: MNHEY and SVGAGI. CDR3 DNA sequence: TGTGCCAGCAGTTACTTCGCCGGAGGTAATGAGCAGTTCTTC. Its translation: CASSYFAGGNEQFF.

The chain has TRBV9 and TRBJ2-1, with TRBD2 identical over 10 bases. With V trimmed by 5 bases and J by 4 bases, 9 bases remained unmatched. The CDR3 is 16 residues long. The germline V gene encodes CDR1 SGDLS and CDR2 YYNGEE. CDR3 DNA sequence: TGTGCCAGCAGTGGCCCAGCGGGAGGGACTTACAATGAGCAGTTCTTC. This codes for CASSGPAGGTYNEQFF. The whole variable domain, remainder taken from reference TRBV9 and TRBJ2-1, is DSGVTQTPKHLITATGQRVTLRCSPRSGDLSVYWYQQSLDQGLQFLIQYYNGEERAKGNILERFSAQQFPDLHSELNLSSLELGDSALYFCASSGPAGGTYNEQFFGPGTRLTVL.

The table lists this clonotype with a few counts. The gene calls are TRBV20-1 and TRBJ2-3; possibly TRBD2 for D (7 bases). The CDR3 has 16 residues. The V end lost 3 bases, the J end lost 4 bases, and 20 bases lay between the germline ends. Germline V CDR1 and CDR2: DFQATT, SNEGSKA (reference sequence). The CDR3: CSARGGGGSQPDTQYF. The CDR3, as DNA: TGCAGTGCTAGGGGGGGCGGCGGGAGCCAACCAGATACGCAGTATTTT.

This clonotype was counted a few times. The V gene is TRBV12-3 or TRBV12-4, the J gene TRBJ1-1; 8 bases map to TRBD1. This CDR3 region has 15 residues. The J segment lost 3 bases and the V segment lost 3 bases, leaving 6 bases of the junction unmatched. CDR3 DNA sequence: TGTGCCAGCAGTTTCCCTGGCAGGGGGCACACTGAAGCTTTCTTT. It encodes CASSFPGRGHTEAFF.

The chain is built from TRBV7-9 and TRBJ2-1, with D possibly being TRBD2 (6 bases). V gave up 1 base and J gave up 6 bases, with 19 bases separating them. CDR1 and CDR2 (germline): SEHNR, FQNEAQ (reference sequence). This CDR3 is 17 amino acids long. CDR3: CASSLEAGGLWGNEQFF. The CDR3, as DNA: TGTGCCAGCAGCTTAGAGGCCGGAGGGTTGTGGGGCAATGAGCAGTTCTTC.

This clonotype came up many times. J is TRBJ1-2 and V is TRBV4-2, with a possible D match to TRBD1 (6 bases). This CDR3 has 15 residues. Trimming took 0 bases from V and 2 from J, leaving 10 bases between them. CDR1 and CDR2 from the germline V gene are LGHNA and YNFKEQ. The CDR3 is CASSQEQGGNYGYTF. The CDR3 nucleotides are TGTGCCAGCAGCCAAGAACAGGGTGGAAACTATGGCTACACCTTC.

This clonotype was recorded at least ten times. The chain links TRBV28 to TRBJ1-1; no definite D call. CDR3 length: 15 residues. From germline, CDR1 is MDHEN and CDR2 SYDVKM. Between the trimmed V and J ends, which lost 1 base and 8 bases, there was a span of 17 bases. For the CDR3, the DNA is TGTGCCAGCAGTTTATTGCGAGGCTCAGTGGAGGAAGCTTTCTTT. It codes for CASSLLRGSVEEAFF.

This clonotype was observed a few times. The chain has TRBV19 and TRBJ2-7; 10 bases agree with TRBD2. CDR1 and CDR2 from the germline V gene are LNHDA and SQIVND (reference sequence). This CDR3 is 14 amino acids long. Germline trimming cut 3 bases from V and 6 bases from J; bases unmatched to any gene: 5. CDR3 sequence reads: CASSIASGSGEQYF. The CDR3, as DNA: TGTGCCAGTAGTATTGCTAGCGGGAGTGGCGAGCAGTACTTC.